This T cell receptor beta chain was profiled in a study of OX40 agonist ivuxolimab in advanced cancers. About the research overall: Among those treated, three patients had partial responses, one with hepatocellular carcinoma and two with cutaneous melanoma.

This table comes from immunoSEQ multiplex PCR, and its TCRdb copy is limited to in-frame clones, with some not included. This table holds about 69,000 clones, around 89% found once. Samples of blood were obtained at baseline, on cycle 4 day 1, and on cycle 7 day 1. The CDR3 has 14 residues. V was cut by 0 bases and J by 3 bases, with 7 bases left in between. Germline loops: CDR1 LGHNA, CDR2 YNFKEQ. Comment on this clone: Its antigen is currently unknown.

Study conclusions and caveats: CD4+ T cells averaged fewer expanded clones than CD8+ T cells. At doses 0.1 to 3.0 mg/kg, CD4+ and CD8+ clones expanded.

Here the sequenced sample was CD4+ or CD8+ T cells sorted from blood, taken in a trial of the OX40 agonist ivuxolimab. This TCR derives from an adult with an advanced solid tumor such as melanoma, head and neck, liver or kidney cancer. V gene TRBV4-2 combines with J gene TRBJ2-3, with no clear D. CDR3 sequence (DNA): TGTGCCAGCAGCCAAGAGGTCAAAACAGATACGCAGTATTTT. Protein sequence: CASSQEVKTDTQYF.